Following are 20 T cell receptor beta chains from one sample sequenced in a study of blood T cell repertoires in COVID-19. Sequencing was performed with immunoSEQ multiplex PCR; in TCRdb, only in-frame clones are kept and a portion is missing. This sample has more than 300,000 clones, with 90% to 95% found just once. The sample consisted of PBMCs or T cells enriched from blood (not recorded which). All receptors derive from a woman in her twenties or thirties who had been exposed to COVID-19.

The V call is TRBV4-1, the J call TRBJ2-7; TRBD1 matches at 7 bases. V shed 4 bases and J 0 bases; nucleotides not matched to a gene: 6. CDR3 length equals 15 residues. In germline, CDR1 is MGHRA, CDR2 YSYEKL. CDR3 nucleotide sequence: TGCGCCAGCAGCCTTTTGACAGGGAACTCCTACGAGCAGTACTTC. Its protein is CASSLLTGNSYEQYF.

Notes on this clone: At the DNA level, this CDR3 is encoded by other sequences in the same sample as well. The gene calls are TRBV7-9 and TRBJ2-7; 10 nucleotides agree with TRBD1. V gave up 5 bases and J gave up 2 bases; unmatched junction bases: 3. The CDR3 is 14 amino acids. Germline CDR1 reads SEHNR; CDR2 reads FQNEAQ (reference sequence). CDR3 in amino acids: CASSLGQGAYEQYF. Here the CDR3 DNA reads TGTGCCAGCAGCCTTGGACAGGGGGCCTACGAGCAGTACTTC.

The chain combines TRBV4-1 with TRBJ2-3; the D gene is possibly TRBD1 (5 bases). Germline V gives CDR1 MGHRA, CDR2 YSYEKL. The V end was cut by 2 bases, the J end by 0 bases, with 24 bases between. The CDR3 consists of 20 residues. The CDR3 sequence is CASSQKIRGRQGISTDTQYF. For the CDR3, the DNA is TGCGCCAGCAGCCAAAAGATAAGGGGAAGGCAGGGCATTAGCACAGATACGCAGTATTTT.

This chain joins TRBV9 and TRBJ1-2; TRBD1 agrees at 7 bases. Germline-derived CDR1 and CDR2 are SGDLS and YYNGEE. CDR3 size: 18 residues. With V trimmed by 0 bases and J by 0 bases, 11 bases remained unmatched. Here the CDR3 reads CASSVADNAGGPNYGYTF. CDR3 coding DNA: TGTGCCAGCAGCGTAGCCGACAATGCAGGGGGACCTAACTATGGCTACACCTTC.

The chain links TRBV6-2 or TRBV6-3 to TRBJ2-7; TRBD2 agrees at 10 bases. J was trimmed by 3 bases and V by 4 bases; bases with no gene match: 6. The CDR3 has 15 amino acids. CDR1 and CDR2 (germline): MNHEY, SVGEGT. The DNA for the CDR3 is TGTGCCAGCAGTTCCGTCCCTAGCGGGGGCTACGAGCAGTACTTC. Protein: CASSSVPSGGYEQYF.

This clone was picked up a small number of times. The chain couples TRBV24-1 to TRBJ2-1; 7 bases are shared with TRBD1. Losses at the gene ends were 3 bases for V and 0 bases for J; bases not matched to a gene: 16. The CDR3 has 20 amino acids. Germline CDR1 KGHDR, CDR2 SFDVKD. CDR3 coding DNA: TGTGCCACCAGTGATGTTGGGACAGCGGACCCTTTTAGCTCCTACAATGAGCAGTTCTTC. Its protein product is CATSDVGTADPFSSYNEQFF.

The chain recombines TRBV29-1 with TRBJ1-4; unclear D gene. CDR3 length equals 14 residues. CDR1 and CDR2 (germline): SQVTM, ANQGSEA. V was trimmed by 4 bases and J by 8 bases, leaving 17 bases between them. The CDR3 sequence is CSVGTLLTPEKLFF. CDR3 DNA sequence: TGCAGCGTTGGGACTCTCCTAACTCCGGAAAAACTGTTTTTT.

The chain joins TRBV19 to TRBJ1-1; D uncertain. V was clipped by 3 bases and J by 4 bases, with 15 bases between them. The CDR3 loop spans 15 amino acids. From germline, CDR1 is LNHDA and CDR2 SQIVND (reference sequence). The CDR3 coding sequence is TGTGCCAGTAGTATCTCCCCTCGACACGGCACTGAAGCTTTCTTT. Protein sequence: CASSISPRHGTEAFF. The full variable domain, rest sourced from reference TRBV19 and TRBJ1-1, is DGGITQSPKYLFRKEGQNVTLSCEQNLNHDAMYWYRQDPGQGLRLIYYSQIVNDFQKGDIAEGYSVSREKKESFPLTVTSAQKNPTAFYLCASSISPRHGTEAFFGQGTRLTVV.

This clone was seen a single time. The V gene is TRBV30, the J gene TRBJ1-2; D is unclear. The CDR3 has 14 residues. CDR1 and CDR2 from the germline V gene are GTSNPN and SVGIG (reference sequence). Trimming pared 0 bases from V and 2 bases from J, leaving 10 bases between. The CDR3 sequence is CAWSVHAMNYGYTF. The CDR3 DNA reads TGTGCCTGGAGTGTGCATGCTATGAACTATGGCTACACCTTC. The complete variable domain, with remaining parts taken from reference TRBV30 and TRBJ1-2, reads SQTIHQWPATLVQPVGSPLSLECTVEGTSNPNLYWYRQAAGRGLQLLFYSVGIGQISSEVPQNLSASRPQDRQFILSSKKLLLSDSGFYLCAWSVHAMNYGYTFGSGTRLTVV.

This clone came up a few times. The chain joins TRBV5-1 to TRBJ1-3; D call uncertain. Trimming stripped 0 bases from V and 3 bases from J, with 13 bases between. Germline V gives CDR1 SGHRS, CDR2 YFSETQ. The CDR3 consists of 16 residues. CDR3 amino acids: CASSLAPAGGGNTIYF. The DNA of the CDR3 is TGCGCCAGCAGCTTGGCCCCGGCGGGCGGTGGAAACACCATATATTTT.

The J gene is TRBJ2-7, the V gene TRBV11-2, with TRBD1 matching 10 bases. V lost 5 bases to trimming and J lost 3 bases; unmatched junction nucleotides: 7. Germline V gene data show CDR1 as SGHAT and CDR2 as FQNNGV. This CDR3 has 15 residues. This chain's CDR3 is CASSIRDRGLYEQYF. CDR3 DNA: TGTGCCAGCAGCATCCGAGACAGGGGGCTCTACGAGCAGTACTTC.

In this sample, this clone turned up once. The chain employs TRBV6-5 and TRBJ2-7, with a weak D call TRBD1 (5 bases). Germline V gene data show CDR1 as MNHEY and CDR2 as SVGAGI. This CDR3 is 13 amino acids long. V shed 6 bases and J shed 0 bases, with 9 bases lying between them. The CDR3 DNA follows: TGTGCCAGCAGGAGGACACACTCCTACGAGCAGTACTTC. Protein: CASRRTHSYEQYF.

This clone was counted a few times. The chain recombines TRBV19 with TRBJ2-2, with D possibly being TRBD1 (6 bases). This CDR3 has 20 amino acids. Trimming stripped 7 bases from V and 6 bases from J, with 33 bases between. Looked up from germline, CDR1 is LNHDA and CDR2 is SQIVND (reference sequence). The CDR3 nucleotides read TGTGCCAGTATACCGGCCCCCGGGACAAGCCTGACTCGGCGGCCCGGGGAGCTGTTTTTT. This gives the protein CASIPAPGTSLTRRPGELFF.

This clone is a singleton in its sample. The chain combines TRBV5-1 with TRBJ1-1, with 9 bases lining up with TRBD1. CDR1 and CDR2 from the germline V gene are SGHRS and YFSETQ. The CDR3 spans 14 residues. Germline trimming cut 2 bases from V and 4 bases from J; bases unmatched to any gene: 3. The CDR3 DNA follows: TGCGCCAGCAGCTTTATGACAGGGGGCACTGAAGCTTTCTTT. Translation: CASSFMTGGTEAFF.

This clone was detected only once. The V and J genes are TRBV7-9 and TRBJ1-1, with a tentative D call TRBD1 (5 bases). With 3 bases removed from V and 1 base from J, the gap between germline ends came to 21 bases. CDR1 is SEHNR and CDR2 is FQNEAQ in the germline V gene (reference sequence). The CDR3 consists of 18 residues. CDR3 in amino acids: CASSFIRWGVERNTEAFF. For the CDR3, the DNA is TGTGCCAGCAGCTTTATTAGATGGGGGGTCGAGAGGAACACTGAAGCTTTCTTT.

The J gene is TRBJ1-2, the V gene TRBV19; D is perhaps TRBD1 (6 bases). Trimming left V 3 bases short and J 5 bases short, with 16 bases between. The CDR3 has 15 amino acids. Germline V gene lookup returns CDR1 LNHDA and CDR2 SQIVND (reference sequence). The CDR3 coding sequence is TGTGCCAGTAGTATGACGGGACATGACCTTTATGGCTACACCTTC. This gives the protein CASSMTGHDLYGYTF.

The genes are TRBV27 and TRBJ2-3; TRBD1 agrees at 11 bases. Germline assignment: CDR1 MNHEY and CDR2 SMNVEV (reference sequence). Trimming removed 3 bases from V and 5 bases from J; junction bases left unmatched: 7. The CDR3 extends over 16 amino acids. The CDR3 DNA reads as TGTGCCAGCAGTTTGTACCGGGACAGGGGGTTAGATACGCAGTATTTT. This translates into CASSLYRDRGLDTQYF.

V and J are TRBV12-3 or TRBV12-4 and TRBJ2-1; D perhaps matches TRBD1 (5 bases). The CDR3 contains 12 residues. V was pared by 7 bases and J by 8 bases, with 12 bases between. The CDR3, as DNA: TGTGCCAGCACCCACGGCAGGGATGAGCAGTTCTTC. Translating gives CASTHGRDEQFF.

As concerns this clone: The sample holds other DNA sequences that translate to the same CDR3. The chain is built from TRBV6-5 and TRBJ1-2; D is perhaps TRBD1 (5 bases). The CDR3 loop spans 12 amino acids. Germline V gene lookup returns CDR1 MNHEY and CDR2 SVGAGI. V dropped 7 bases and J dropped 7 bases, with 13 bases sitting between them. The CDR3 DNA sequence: TGTGCCAGCACCACAACGGGGGGTGGCTACACCTTC. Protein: CASTTTGGGYTF.

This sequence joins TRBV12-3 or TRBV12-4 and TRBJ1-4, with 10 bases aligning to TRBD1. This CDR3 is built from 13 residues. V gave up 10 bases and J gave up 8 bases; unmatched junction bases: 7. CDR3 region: CATGTGVREKLFF. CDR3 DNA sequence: TGTGCCACCGGGACAGGGGTGCGGGAAAAACTGTTTTTT.